Shown below are 17 T cell receptor beta chains from a single sample sequenced in a study of post-analysis software for immune sequencing data. Study conclusions and caveats: The five TRBV segments detected at higher frequency in patients than in controls included TRBV5-6, TRBV5-1 and TRBV20-1.

Unique molecular identifiers tagged the TCR beta cDNA libraries. From the PCR reads, TCRdb called clonotypes with MiXCR, one entry per CDR3 protein. The sample records 170,000 or so distinct CDR3 sequences, around 30% being singletons. Their specific antigens are unknown. Input material: blood. The receptor set was obtained from a girl between 5 and 17 years old with multiple sclerosis.

This clonotype came up many times. The chain links TRBV7-9 to TRBJ2-5; the D is unclear. The CDR3 is 12 amino acids. CDR1 is SEHNR and CDR2 is FQNEAQ in the germline V gene (reference sequence). Trimming stripped 5 bases from V and 4 bases from J, with 8 bases between. As DNA, the CDR3 is TGTGCCAGCAGCGCTGGGGTAGAGACCCAGTACTTC. This encodes CASSAGVETQYF.

As regards this clonotype: An end of the junction does not agree with germline; a read error may underlie this. The CDR3 region is CASSIALGQPRHF. The CDR3 nucleotides read TGTGCCAGTAGTATAGCCCTAGGGCAGCCCCGGCATTTT. The chain is built from TRBV19 and TRBJ1-5, with D hard to call. The CDR3 covers 13 residues. Looked up from germline, CDR1 is LNHDA and CDR2 is SQIVND (reference sequence).

The CDR3: CASSLEGRLYGYTF. Here the CDR3 DNA reads TGTGCCAGCAGTTTAGAGGGACGGCTCTATGGCTACACCTTC. The genes are TRBV12-3 or TRBV12-4 and TRBJ1-2, with a tentative D call TRBD1 (5 bases). V was cut by 1 base and J by 4 bases, with 10 bases left in between. This CDR3 contains 14 residues.

This clonotype has just one count. A much larger clonotype is one base distant, so this may be a read error. The rearrangement joins TRBV29-1 to TRBJ2-1; 9 nucleotides align to TRBD1. CDR3 length: 14 residues. V shed 5 bases and J 6 bases; nucleotides not matched to a gene: 8. The germline V gene encodes CDR1 SQVTM and CDR2 ANQGSEA. In nucleotides, the CDR3 is TGCAGCGTTCAAGGACAGGGGATCTGCAATGAGCAGTTCTTC. Translating it yields CSVQGQGICNEQFF.

This clonotype has only one observation. The V gene is TRBV5-5, the J gene TRBJ2-3; TRBD1 aligns across 11 bases. The V and J ends lost 2 bases and 5 bases, in that order; junction bases with no gene match: 7. CDR1 and CDR2 (germline): SGHKS, YYEKEE (reference sequence). This CDR3 contains 16 residues. The CDR3 sequence: CASSFLGQGARDTQYF. The CDR3 nucleotides read TGTGCCAGCAGCTTCCTCGGACAGGGGGCTAGAGATACGCAGTATTTT.

This chain connects TRBV24-1 to TRBJ2-5; no definite D call. The length of the CDR3 is 17 residues. The V gene lost 5 bases and the J gene lost 11 bases, with 29 bases spanning the gap. Germline V gene sequence: CDR1 KGHDR, CDR2 SFDVKD. CDR3 coding DNA: TGTGCCACCAGTGTAAGCAGGTCCTTAAGCCCCTACAATGAGCAGTACTTC. This gives the protein CATSVSRSLSPYNEQYF.

The rearrangement links TRBV4-1 to TRBJ2-2; D is possibly TRBD1 (5 bases). The CDR3 runs to 15 residues. V was shortened by 7 bases and J by 4 bases, with 16 bases between the two germline ends. Germline V lookup: CDR1 MGHRA, CDR2 YSYEKL. The CDR3 sequence: CASNRQPKGTGELFF. DNA for the CDR3: TGCGCCAGCAACCGACAGCCTAAGGGCACCGGGGAGCTGTTTTTT.

The chain links TRBV12-3 or TRBV12-4 to TRBJ2-1; possible D gene TRBD1, 5 bases. Trimming left V 3 bases short and J 4 bases short, with 19 bases between. This CDR3 comprises 17 residues. CDR3 in amino acids: CASSFPRQGSRYNEQFF. For the CDR3, the DNA is TGTGCCAGCAGTTTTCCCCGGCAGGGATCGAGGTACAATGAGCAGTTCTTC.

This clonotype occurred a few times. The genes are TRBV29-1 and TRBJ1-2, with D maybe TRBD1 (5 bases). The CDR3 has 13 residues. Germline CDR1 and CDR2: SQVTM and ANQGSEA. V gave up 4 bases and J gave up 4 bases, with 13 bases separating them. CDR3 amino acids: CSVGGESPYGYTF. In nucleotides, the CDR3 is TGCAGCGTTGGGGGCGAGAGCCCCTATGGCTACACCTTC. Full variable domain (missing parts from reference TRBV29-1 and TRBJ1-2): SAVISQKPSRDICQRGTSLTIQCQVDSQVTMMFWYRQQPGQSLTLIATANQGSEATYESGFVIDKFPISRPNLTFSTLTVSNMSPEDSSIYLCSVGGESPYGYTFGSGTRLTVV.

V usage is TRBV30 and J usage is TRBJ1-5; D unclear. In germline, CDR1 is GTSNPN, CDR2 SVGIG (reference sequence). CDR3 length equals 13 residues. V was trimmed by 6 bases and J by 3 bases, leaving 12 bases between them. As DNA, the CDR3 is TGTGCCTGTTCTGGGGAAGCCAATCAGCCCCAGCATTTT. Its translation is CACSGEANQPQHF.

The V and J genes are TRBV29-1 and TRBJ1-2; tentatively, D is TRBD1 (6 bases). V lost 7 bases to trimming and J lost 8 bases, with 17 bases between them. CDR1 SQVTM and CDR2 ANQGSEA come from the germline V gene. CDR3 length: 12 amino acids. As DNA, the CDR3 is TGCAGCGGTGGGGGGGCTGGTGGGGGCTACACCTTC. It codes for CSGGGAGGGYTF.

A word on this clonotype: Relative to the germline gene, one junction end is altered; a read error may explain this. The genes are TRBV5-1 and TRBJ2-3, with D hard to call. The CDR3 length is 15 residues. Germline loops: CDR1 SGHRS, CDR2 YFSETQ. The DNA of the CDR3 is TGCGCCAGCGGGCCCGGTGACTCCAGCACAGATACGCGGTATTTT. Encoded protein: CASGPGDSSTDTRYF.

This clonotype was counted only a few times. The chain has TRBV7-3 and TRBJ2-7, with TRBD2 identical over 10 bases. Losses at the gene ends were 8 bases for V and 5 bases for J; bases not matched to a gene: 15. CDR1 and CDR2 (germline): SGHTA, FQGTGA. This CDR3 comprises 16 residues. The CDR3, as DNA: TGTGCCAGCGGATCCCCTAGCGGGAGCTCAGCGCACGAGCAGTACTTC. It codes for CASGSPSGSSAHEQYF.

This clonotype was seen a few times. The chain links TRBV7-2 to TRBJ1-5; TRBD1 is a possible D gene (6 bases). CDR1 and CDR2 (germline): SGHTA, FQGNSA. This CDR3 region has 15 residues. With 4 bases removed from V and 2 bases from J, the gap between germline ends came to 12 bases. DNA for the CDR3: TGTGCCAGCAGCTCAGAGGGGGGGGGCAATCAGCCCCAGCATTTT. Residues: CASSSEGGGNQPQHF.

V gene TRBV3-1 combines with J gene TRBJ1-2; TRBD1 aligns across 8 bases. The CDR3 loop spans 14 amino acids. The germline CDR1 and CDR2 sequences are LGHDT and YNNKEL (reference sequence). The ends lost 3 bases at V and 4 bases at J; junction bases unmatched: 4. The CDR3 protein is CASSHLTGGYGYTF. CDR3 DNA sequence: TGTGCCAGCAGCCATCTCACAGGGGGCTATGGCTACACCTTC.

This chain joins TRBV5-1 and TRBJ2-3; D ambiguous. Germline CDR1 is SGHRS and CDR2 is YFSETQ. Between the trimmed V and J ends, which lost 4 bases and 2 bases, there was a span of 14 bases. The CDR3 contains 15 residues. The CDR3 sequence: CASSGQSVITDTQYF. Here the CDR3 DNA reads TGCGCCAGCAGCGGGCAAAGCGTTATCACAGATACGCAGTATTTT. Supplemented by reference TRBV5-1 and TRBJ2-3, the full variable domain reads KAGVTQTPRYLIKTRGQQVTLSCSPISGHRSVSWYQQTPGQGLQFLFEYFSETQRNKGNFPGRFSGRQFSNSRSEMNVSTLELGDSALYLCASSGQSVITDTQYFGPGTRLTVL.

This clonotype occurred many times. The rearrangement links TRBV9 to TRBJ2-3; 10 nucleotides line up with TRBD2. The CDR3 length is 15 residues. Germline V CDR1 and CDR2: SGDLS, YYNGEE. Losses at the gene ends were 5 bases for V and 4 bases for J; bases not matched to a gene: 7. The CDR3 region is CASSPGLAEADTQYF. CDR3 nucleotide sequence: TGTGCCAGCAGTCCTGGACTAGCGGAGGCAGATACGCAGTATTTT.